This entry lists 5 T cell receptor beta chains sequenced from one sample in a study of Ad26.COV2.S vaccination and SARS-CoV-2 variants (dated by TCRdb to the early 2020s). The library was made by the immunoSEQ multiplex PCR assay. The immuneACCESS repertoire file appears here via TCRdb, limited to in-frame rearrangements. These files lack a portion of the clones; in checked studies, under half of the deficit traces to unresolved V genes, and the cause of the others is not known. Here the sample has about 180,000 clones; around 88% occur a single time. The ten largest clonotypes hold under 7.5% of the sample. The time point tag for this specimen amounts to: individuals recovered from natural SARS-CoV-2 infection. Here the sequenced sample was peripheral blood, taken after recovery from COVID-19. These receptors originate from a human donor who had recovered from COVID-19.

The chain couples TRBV2 to TRBJ2-7; D not certain. Per germline, CDR1 SNHLY and CDR2 FYNNEI. This CDR3 is 11 amino acids long. V was cut by 3 bases and J by 9 bases, with 9 bases left in between. The CDR3 nucleotides read TGTGCCAGCAGTGAGGAGACGACGCAGTACTTC. Its protein product is CASSEETTQYF.

The V call is TRBV5-1, the J call TRBJ2-3; D unresolved. V was shortened by 0 bases and J by 3 bases, with 14 bases between the two germline ends. Germline V gives CDR1 SGHRS, CDR2 YFSETQ. The CDR3 consists of 16 residues. The CDR3 is CASSLAASEGTDTQYF. CDR3 DNA: TGCGCCAGCAGCTTGGCTGCCAGCGAAGGGACAGATACGCAGTATTTT.

This chain links TRBV28 with TRBJ1-1; weak D call: TRBD1 (6 bases). The ends were cut back, 3 bases at V and 1 base at J, with 12 bases in the middle. The V gene's germline CDR1 is MDHEN and CDR2 SYDVKM. This CDR3 has 15 residues. This CDR3 is CASSFGRGWNTEAFF. The CDR3 coding sequence is TGTGCCAGCAGTTTCGGCAGGGGATGGAACACTGAAGCTTTCTTT.

The chain links TRBV4-2 to TRBJ1-2; 9 nucleotides align to TRBD1. The CDR3 has 15 residues. Per germline, CDR1 LGHNA and CDR2 YNFKEQ. Trimming removed 3 bases from V and 2 bases from J; junction bases left unmatched: 4. The CDR3 is CASSHGTGRNYGYTF. CDR3 sequence (DNA): TGTGCCAGCAGCCATGGGACAGGGAGGAACTATGGCTACACCTTC.

This clone was seen ten or more times. The CDR3: CASSVLGESTEAFF. The DNA of the CDR3 is TGTGCCAGCTCAGTGTTGGGGGAGAGCACTGAAGCTTTCTTT. The V call is TRBV18, the J call TRBJ1-1, with a possible D match to TRBD1 (5 bases). Trimming took 5 bases from V and 4 from J, leaving 14 bases between them. Germline lookup yields CDR1 KGHSH and CDR2 LQKENI. CDR3 length: 14 amino acids.